Shown below are 28 T cell receptor beta chains from a single sample sequenced in a study of cytomegalovirus exposure and HLA in healthy donors. PCR primers comprised 60 Vbeta and 13 Jbeta primers. Libraries were prepared by immunoSEQ multiplex PCR; TCRdb keeps only in-frame clonotypes and omits some of them. This sample lists 150,000 to 250,000 clones; its ten largest clones have roughly 0.7%. Sequenced sample: PBMCs. The receptors were gathered from a boy between 10 and 17 years old in good health and CMV-seronegative.

The J gene is TRBJ1-5, the V gene TRBV7-2, with TRBD1 matching 8 bases. The J segment lost 7 bases and the V segment lost 5 bases, leaving 1 base of the junction unmatched. The germline V gene encodes CDR1 SGHTA and CDR2 FQGNSA. CDR3 length: 12 amino acids. CDR3 bases: TGTGCCAGCAGCGACAGGGGCCAGCCCCAGCATTTT. Its translation is CASSDRGQPQHF.

CDR3 sequence reads: CASMMTSGGYEQYF. The CDR3 region has the DNA TGTGCCAGCATGATGACTAGCGGGGGTTACGAGCAGTACTTC. V usage is TRBV2 and J usage is TRBJ2-7; 12 nucleotides line up with TRBD2. V trimming: 7 bases; J trimming: 4 bases; junction bases outside the gene matches: 5. The CDR3 has 14 residues. Germline CDR1 SNHLY, CDR2 FYNNEI.

The chain combines TRBV28 with TRBJ2-7; TRBD2 aligns across 7 bases. V lost 3 bases, J lost 3 bases, and 8 bases stayed unmatched. The germline CDR1 and CDR2 sequences are MDHEN and SYDVKM. This CDR3 has 15 amino acids. The DNA of the CDR3 is TGTGCCAGCAGTTTTCTTGCGGGCGGGGGCTACGAGCAGTACTTC. Translation: CASSFLAGGGYEQYF.

The V call is TRBV10-3, the J call TRBJ2-7, with D unresolved. The length of the CDR3 is 12 residues. With 1 base removed from V and 3 bases from J, the gap between germline ends came to 4 bases. The germline gives CDR1 ENHRY, CDR2 SYGVKD. DNA of the CDR3: TGTGCCATCAGTGAGTTCGTCTACGAGCAGTACTTC. This encodes CAISEFVYEQYF.

The chain combines TRBV20-1 with TRBJ2-3; no firm D call. This CDR3 contains 10 residues. Germline V gives CDR1 DFQATT, CDR2 SNEGSKA (reference sequence). CDR3 loop: CSVLTDTQYF. DNA for the CDR3: TGCAGCGTCCTGACAGATACGCAGTATTTT.

The chain recombines TRBV5-4 with TRBJ2-3, with 7 bases fitting TRBD2. In germline, CDR1 is SGHNT, CDR2 YYREEE (reference sequence). V was pared by 0 bases and J by 5 bases, with 6 bases of the junction left unmatched. The CDR3 runs 15 residues. The CDR3 reads CASSLDAGDRDTQYF. The CDR3 DNA follows: TGTGCCAGCAGCTTGGACGCGGGGGATAGAGATACGCAGTATTTT. Full variable domain (missing parts from reference TRBV5-4 and TRBJ2-3): ETGVTQSPTHLIKTRGQQVTLRCSSQSGHNTVSWYQQALGQGPQFIFQYYREEENGRGNFPPRFSGLQFPNYSSELNVNALELDDSALYLCASSLDAGDRDTQYFGPGTRLTVL.

The J gene is TRBJ1-1, the V gene TRBV6-5; the D gene is possibly TRBD1 (6 bases). The length of the CDR3 is 13 residues. Germline assignment: CDR1 MNHEY and CDR2 SVGAGI. Trimming stripped 2 bases from V and 5 bases from J, with 9 bases between. The CDR3 reads CASSYRGGTEAFF. The CDR3 DNA sequence: TGTGCCAGCAGTTACAGGGGGGGGACTGAAGCTTTCTTT.

A word on this clone: This specimen includes other DNA sequences encoding the same CDR3. The CDR3 loop is CASSVGGNTGELFF. The CDR3 coding sequence is TGTGCCAGCAGCGTCGGGGGGAACACCGGGGAGCTGTTTTTT. The gene calls are TRBV9 and TRBJ2-2; D is perhaps TRBD2 (6 bases). Germline V gives CDR1 SGDLS, CDR2 YYNGEE. CDR3 size: 14 residues. V was shortened by 2 bases and J by 1 base, with 6 bases between the two germline ends.

This rearrangement joins TRBV25-1 to TRBJ2-1, with 10 bases that match TRBD2. V gave up 4 bases and J gave up 1 base; unmatched junction bases: 10. This CDR3 has 18 residues. Germline CDR1 and CDR2: MGHDK and SYGVNS. The CDR3 nucleotides read TGTGCCAGCAGTGCGATACTAGCGGGACCCGTTTCCTACAATGAGCAGTTCTTC. It encodes CASSAILAGPVSYNEQFF.

The chain combines TRBV19 with TRBJ2-7; D is ambiguous. Trimming removed 9 bases at V and 0 bases at J, with 15 bases between. Germline CDR1 reads LNHDA; CDR2 reads SQIVND (reference sequence). This CDR3 region has 14 residues. CDR3 coding DNA: TGTGCCAGACCTTACGAGGCAGCCTCCTACGAGCAGTACTTC. Protein: CARPYEAASYEQYF. The variable domain in full, completed from reference TRBV19 and TRBJ2-7, reads DGGITQSPKYLFRKEGQNVTLSCEQNLNHDAMYWYRQDPGQGLRLIYYSQIVNDFQKGDIAEGYSVSREKKESFPLTVTSAQKNPTAFYLCARPYEAASYEQYFGPGTRLTVT.

CDR3 protein: CASRVTGNTPLHF. CDR3 in DNA: TGTGCCAGCCGGGTGACAGGGAACACGCCCCTCCACTTT. This sequence joins TRBV2 and TRBJ1-6; 7 nucleotides match TRBD1. The germline V gene has CDR1 SNHLY and CDR2 FYNNEI. With 8 bases clipped from V and 13 bases from J, the junction kept 11 bases outside the gene matches. This CDR3 is built from 13 residues. Full variable domain (outside the CDR3, taken from reference TRBV2 and TRBJ1-6): EPEVTQTPSHQVTQMGQEVILRCVPISNHLYFYWYRQILGQKVEFLVSFYNNEISEKSEIFDDQFSVERPDGSNFTLKIRSTKLEDSAMYFCASRVTGNTPLHFGNGTRLTVT.

The chain uses TRBV2 and TRBJ1-5; D is possibly TRBD1 (6 bases). Germline CDR1 is SNHLY and CDR2 is FYNNEI. Between the trimmed V and J ends, which lost 2 bases and 5 bases, there was a span of 13 bases. There are 15 residues in the CDR3. In DNA, the CDR3 is TGTGCCAGCAGTGAACGGCAGGGGACATATCAGCCCCAGCATTTT. This sequence encodes CASSERQGTYQPQHF.

This rearrangement joins TRBV7-2 to TRBJ2-5; 13 bases line up with TRBD2. The closer fit of TRBJ2-7 to the DNA end suggests the J call may be wrong. Germline V CDR1 and CDR2: SGHTA, FQGNSA. This CDR3 has 17 amino acids. This chain's CDR3 is CASSPWGLAGSSYEQYF. In DNA form, the CDR3 reads TGTGCCAGCAGCCCCTGGGGACTAGCGGGGTCCTCCTACGAGCAGTACTTC.

The rearrangement links TRBV11-2 to TRBJ1-6; tentative D call: TRBD1 (5 bases). The germline V gene encodes CDR1 SGHAT and CDR2 FQNNGV. Deletions cut 8 bases from V and 4 bases from J, with 18 bases between. This CDR3 spans 16 amino acids. CDR3 DNA: TGTGCCAGCCGTCCCCTTCGGGGGGGTTATAATTCACCCCTCCACTTT. This gives the protein CASRPLRGGYNSPLHF.

The chain couples TRBV6-6 to TRBJ1-2; D gene unclear. The V gene's germline CDR1 is MNHNY and CDR2 SVGAGI (reference sequence). Between the trimmed V and J ends, which lost 10 bases and 3 bases, there was a span of 9 bases. The CDR3 spans 11 residues. The CDR3 region has the DNA TGTGCCATCCATAACTACTATGGCTACACCTTC. This gives the protein CAIHNYYGYTF.

The rearrangement joins TRBV4-1 to TRBJ2-5; no clear D. Trimming removed 0 bases at V and 4 bases at J, with 9 bases between. The germline CDR1 and CDR2 sequences are MGHRA and YSYEKL. The CDR3 has 14 amino acids. This CDR3 is CASSQEQRIETQYF. The DNA for the CDR3 is TGCGCCAGCAGCCAAGAACAACGTATAGAGACCCAGTACTTC.

V gene TRBV4-1 combines with J gene TRBJ2-5; no clear D gene. Germline V lookup: CDR1 MGHRA, CDR2 YSYEKL. The CDR3 spans 15 residues. Deletions cut 0 bases from V and 5 bases from J, with 13 bases between. In nucleotides, the CDR3 is TGCGCCAGCAGCCAAGATGACGAGGTTATGGAGACCCAGTACTTC. Translating it yields CASSQDDEVMETQYF.

This chain connects TRBV5-1 to TRBJ2-2; TRBD1 is a possible D gene (5 bases). CDR3 length: 13 residues. V was pared by 1 base and J by 4 bases, with 5 bases between. CDR1 is SGHRS, CDR2 YFSETQ, per germline. The CDR3 sequence is CASSLTGTGELFF. The CDR3 nucleotides read TGCGCCAGCAGCTTGACAGGCACCGGGGAGCTGTTTTTT. Full variable domain (missing parts from reference TRBV5-1 and TRBJ2-2): KAGVTQTPRYLIKTRGQQVTLSCSPISGHRSVSWYQQTPGQGLQFLFEYFSETQRNKGNFPGRFSGRQFSNSRSEMNVSTLELGDSALYLCASSLTGTGELFFGEGSRLTVL.

The V gene is TRBV5-1, the J gene TRBJ2-5, with D possibly TRBD1 on 6 matching bases. The J call is in doubt because the DNA end fits TRBJ2-7 better. This CDR3 has 15 amino acids. The germline V gene encodes CDR1 SGHRS and CDR2 YFSETQ. In DNA form, the CDR3 reads TGCGCCAGCAGCTTGGGGACAGAGAACCTCTACGAGCAGTACTTC. It is translated as CASSLGTENLYEQYF.

CDR3 in DNA: TGTGCCAGCAGCTCTGCCCGGGACAGTGCGGGCTACACCTTC. It specifies CASSSARDSAGYTF. This chain links TRBV7-9 with TRBJ1-2; 7 bases match TRBD1. Germline CDR1 and CDR2: SEHNR and FQNEAQ (reference sequence). The trim removed 4 bases at V and 8 bases at J, leaving 10 bases unmatched. The CDR3 length is 14 residues.

As concerns this clone: Different DNA sequences within this sample yield the same CDR3. The chain has TRBV19 and TRBJ1-1; D call uncertain. The length of the CDR3 is 13 residues. The ends were cut back, 1 base at V and 5 bases at J, with 8 bases in the middle. The germline CDR1 and CDR2 sequences are LNHDA and SQIVND (reference sequence). CDR3 sequence reads: CASSIGTVTEAFF. DNA of the CDR3: TGTGCCAGTAGTATAGGTACGGTAACTGAAGCTTTCTTT.

Details on this clone: Compared with germline, one end of the junction differs, possibly owing to a read error. The chain carries TRBV5-4 and TRBJ1-4; TRBD1 matches at 7 bases. The CDR3 has 14 amino acids. Looked up from germline, CDR1 is SGHNT and CDR2 is YYREEE (reference sequence). For the CDR3, the DNA is TGTGCCAGCAGCCAGACAGGGAGGTCTGAAACACTGTTTTTT. Protein: CASSQTGRSETLFF. Full variable domain (rest looked up from reference TRBV5-4 and TRBJ1-4): ETGVTQSPTHLIKTRGQQVTLRCSSQSGHNTVSWYQQALGQGPQFIFQYYREEENGRGNFPPRFSGLQFPNYSSELNVNALELDDSALYLCASSQTGRSETLFFGSGTQLSVL.

The CDR3 is CASSEDRGYGYTF. CDR3 nucleotides: TGTGCCAGCAGTGAGGACAGGGGATATGGCTACACCTTC. V usage is TRBV6-4 and J usage is TRBJ1-2; 9 bases are a match to TRBD1. CDR3 length: 13 amino acids. Germline values: CDR1 MRHNA, CDR2 SNTAGT. V gave up 3 bases and J gave up 5 bases; unmatched junction bases: 1.

Of note for this clone: Additional DNA sequences in this sample encode the identical CDR3. In DNA, the CDR3 is TGCAGCGTTGAACCCGATCGAGGTGAAAAACTGTTTTTT. Its protein product is CSVEPDRGEKLFF. The V call is TRBV29-1, the J call TRBJ1-4; D remains ambiguous. CDR1 and CDR2 (germline): SQVTM, ANQGSEA. This CDR3 spans 13 amino acids. Trimming left V 2 bases short and J 7 bases short, with 11 bases between.

The chain recombines TRBV5-8 with TRBJ2-7; 7 nucleotides line up with TRBD1. V shed 0 bases, J shed 7 bases, and the junction held 10 bases outside the gene matches. Germline lookup yields CDR1 SGHTS and CDR2 YDEGEE. The CDR3 extends over 15 amino acids. The CDR3: CASSLGDRMFAEQYF. CDR3 sequence (DNA): TGTGCCAGCAGCTTGGGGGACAGAATGTTCGCTGAGCAGTACTTC.

This chain connects TRBV7-8 to TRBJ2-4; 8 nucleotides agree with TRBD2. Germline V gene data show CDR1 as SGHVS and CDR2 as FQNEAQ. The CDR3 runs 18 residues. The ends lost 1 base at V and 0 bases at J; junction bases unmatched: 8. The CDR3 coding sequence is TGTGCCAGCAGCTTAGGGCCACTAGCGGAAATAGCCAAAAACATTCAGTACTTC. The encoded protein is CASSLGPLAEIAKNIQYF.

This chain uses TRBV9 with TRBJ2-3; 7 nucleotides agree with TRBD2. The CDR3 has 17 amino acids. Germline V gene sequence: CDR1 SGDLS, CDR2 YYNGEE. V was clipped by 3 bases and J by 3 bases; unmatched bases: 13. CDR3 sequence (DNA): TGTGCCAGCAGCGGGGGGGGAACTAGACTCACAACAGATACGCAGTATTTT. The encoded protein is CASSGGGTRLTTDTQYF.

The chain is built from TRBV19 and TRBJ1-5; D gene ambiguous. The CDR3 length is 14 residues. Trimming took 1 base from V and 7 from J, leaving 11 bases between them. CDR1 is LNHDA and CDR2 is SQIVND in the germline V gene (reference sequence). This CDR3 reads CASSIGQVWQPQHF. The CDR3 DNA follows: TGTGCCAGTAGTATAGGTCAGGTCTGGCAGCCCCAGCATTTT.